This entry describes one TCR beta chain. Antigen specificity is unknown. TCRdb analysed the reads with MiXCR anew, one entry per CDR3 protein. Altogether about 150,000 distinct CDR3 sequences are present, roughly a quarter being singletons, with the ten largest covering approximately 9.9%. These data originate in a study of T cell repertoires in cytomegalovirus infection. Background on the study: Shared public TCR beta signatures pointed to both CMV infection and a matching HLA type. Study outcomes and limitations: HLA-C-restricted TCR beta clonotypes specific for CMV led the ex vivo response. Accumulated public TCR beta family frequency recognized individuals carrying CMV together with the relevant HLA.

Germline V gene sequence: CDR1 KGHDR, CDR2 SFDVKD. Trimming stripped 4 bases from V and 3 bases from J, with 9 bases between. CDR3 length equals 14 residues. Specimen: PBMCs. J is TRBJ1-5 and V is TRBV24-1; the D is unclear. The receptor was isolated from a human donor in good health (CMV status not recorded). Some clones in this sample may be carry-over from other donors' samples. The CDR3, as DNA: TGTGCCACCAGTGAGTCACGGATCAATCAGCCCCAGCATTTT. Translated, it gives CATSESRINQPQHF.